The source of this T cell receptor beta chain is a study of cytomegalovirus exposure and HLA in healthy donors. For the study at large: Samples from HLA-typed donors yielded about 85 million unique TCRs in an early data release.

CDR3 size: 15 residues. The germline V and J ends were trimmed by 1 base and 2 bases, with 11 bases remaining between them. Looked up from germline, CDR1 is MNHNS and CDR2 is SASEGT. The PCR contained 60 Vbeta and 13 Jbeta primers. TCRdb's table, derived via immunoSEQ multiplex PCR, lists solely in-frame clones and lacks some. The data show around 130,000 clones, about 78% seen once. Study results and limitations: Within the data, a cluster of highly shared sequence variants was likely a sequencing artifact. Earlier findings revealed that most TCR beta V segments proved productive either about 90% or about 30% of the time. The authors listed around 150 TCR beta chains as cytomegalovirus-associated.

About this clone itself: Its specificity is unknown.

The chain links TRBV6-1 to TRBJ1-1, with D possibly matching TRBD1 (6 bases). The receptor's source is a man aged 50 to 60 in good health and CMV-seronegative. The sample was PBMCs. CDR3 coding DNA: TGTGCCAGCAGTGAAGAGGCAGGGGCTAACACTGAAGCTTTCTTT. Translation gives CASSEEAGANTEAFF.